A single sample gave rise to the 10 T cell receptor beta chains below, sequenced in a study of CD8 T cells in Susac syndrome (dated by TCRdb to between 2018 and 2020). The library was generated by the immunoSEQ multiplex PCR assay. RNA was extracted using the RNeasy kit, and roughly 0.5 to 1 microgram was reverse transcribed with random hexamers. TCRdb reanalyzed the raw reads on its own, using fastp at Q25 for trimming and MiXCR for clone calling, and kept in-frame beta chains. Each record represents a unique CDR3 protein, reported with the most common genes and DNA among its rows. Across this sample there are tens of thousands of distinct CDR3 sequences, with around 93% seen only once. Clones ranked in the top ten supply 0.45% to 0.55% of the sample. Sequencing input: CD8+ T cells from PBMCs. Every receptor here comes from a human donor with Susac syndrome.

The rearrangement uses TRBV18 and TRBJ1-2, with D possibly matching TRBD1 (5 bases). This CDR3 comprises 13 residues. Germline CDR1 KGHSH, CDR2 LQKENI. The V end was cut by 3 bases, the J end by 7 bases, with 12 bases between. The CDR3 sequence is CASSPRQGGGYTF. As DNA, the CDR3 is TGTGCCAGCTCACCCCGGCAGGGTGGTGGCTACACCTTC.

This sequence joins TRBV6-1 and TRBJ1-2, with TRBD1 identical over 7 bases. V dropped 4 bases and J dropped 7; count of bases not matched to a gene: 6. This CDR3 is built from 13 residues. Per germline, CDR1 MNHNS and CDR2 SASEGT. For the CDR3, the DNA is TGTGCCAGCAGTGGACAGGGTGTGAGTGGCTACACCTTC. It yields the protein CASSGQGVSGYTF.

To note about this clonotype: At one of its ends the junction is not consistent with the germline gene, which may arise from a read error. J is TRBJ2-1 and V is TRBV2; TRBD2 might be the D (6 bases). Looked up from germline, CDR1 is SNHLY and CDR2 is FYNNEI. CDR3 size: 14 residues. The CDR3 DNA reads TGTGCCAGCCGTGAGCGGGCATCCTACAATGAGCAGTTCTTC. This sequence encodes CASRERASYNEQFF.

Here the CDR3 reads CSANTRSERRRQYF. Here the CDR3 DNA reads TGCAGTGCTAACACTAGAAGTGAAAGGCGGCGGCAGTACTTC. The chain uses TRBV20-1 and TRBJ2-7, with a weak D call TRBD2 (5 bases). This CDR3 has 14 amino acids. Germline V gives CDR1 DFQATT, CDR2 SNEGSKA (reference sequence). Trimming took off 4 bases at V and 9 bases at J, with 22 bases between the two ends.

The V gene is TRBV7-2, the J gene TRBJ1-1; 7 bases align to TRBD1. The V and J ends lost 6 bases and 4 bases, in that order; junction bases with no gene match: 11. Germline V CDR1 and CDR2: SGHTA, FQGNSA. CDR3 length: 15 residues. CDR3 amino acids: CASRISSRGSTEAFF. The DNA of the CDR3 is TGTGCCAGCAGGATAAGCAGCAGGGGGAGCACTGAAGCTTTCTTT.

The chain links TRBV27 to TRBJ2-2, with D tentatively TRBD2 (6 bases). Germline V gives CDR1 MNHEY, CDR2 SMNVEV (reference sequence). The V gene lost 5 bases and the J gene lost 5 bases, with 12 bases spanning the gap. CDR3 length equals 14 residues. The CDR3 DNA reads as TGTGCCAGCAGTATCTGGGGGGAAACCGGGGAGCTGTTTTTT. Protein product: CASSIWGETGELFF.

The chain is built from TRBV7-3 and TRBJ2-1; 11 nucleotides agree with TRBD1. V shed 5 bases and J 5 bases; nucleotides not matched to a gene: 8. Germline CDR1 SGHTA, CDR2 FQGTGA. The CDR3 sequence is 16 residues long. CDR3 DNA: TGTGCCAGCAGCCTGACCGGACAGGGGGCAGACAATGAGCAGTTCTTC. Amino acids: CASSLTGQGADNEQFF.

The rearrangement joins TRBV20-1 to TRBJ2-1; 7 bases line up with TRBD2. Trimming removed 0 bases from V and 6 bases from J; junction bases left unmatched: 5. Germline V gives CDR1 DFQATT, CDR2 SNEGSKA (reference sequence). CDR3 length equals 14 residues. CDR3 residues: CSARDRGRANEQFF. The CDR3 DNA reads as TGCAGTGCTAGAGATCGAGGGAGGGCCAATGAGCAGTTCTTC.

The chain joins TRBV7-2 to TRBJ2-1; no reliable D call. CDR3 length equals 15 residues. V lost 0 bases and J lost 2, with 8 bases in between. Germline V gene data show CDR1 as SGHTA and CDR2 as FQGNSA. CDR3 DNA: TGTGCCAGCAGCTTAGCGGGGTCACCCTACAATGAGCAGTTCTTC. It codes for CASSLAGSPYNEQFF.

Here the CDR3 DNA reads TGTGCCAGCAGCTTGGCTGGGACAGAAGAGACCCAGTACTTC. It specifies CASSLAGTEETQYF. The chain uses TRBV5-4 and TRBJ2-5; 7 nucleotides match TRBD1. Germline V gene sequence: CDR1 SGHNT, CDR2 YYREEE (reference sequence). The CDR3 length is 14 residues. V lost 0 bases to trimming and J lost 3 bases; unmatched junction nucleotides: 2.